Presented here are 14 T cell receptor beta chains from one specimen sequenced in a study of T cell repertoires in cytomegalovirus infection. TCRdb recomputed calls from the reads with MiXCR, one row per CDR3 protein. This sample has a few hundred thousand distinct CDR3 sequences; almost 40% occur once, and the top ten carry 48%. Which antigens these TCRs recognize remains unknown. Sequenced here: cultured PBMCs, sampled from culture after CMV antigen stimulation. These receptors were collected from a human donor in good health (CMV status not recorded). Some clones in this sample may be carry-over from other donors' samples.

The rearrangement uses TRBV6-1 and TRBJ1-2, with a tentative D call TRBD1 (5 bases). This CDR3 comprises 13 residues. Looked up from germline, CDR1 is MNHNS and CDR2 is SASEGT. The V end lost 5 bases, the J end lost 8 bases, and 15 bases lay between the germline ends. CDR3 loop: CASSSRDPRGYTF. The CDR3 coding sequence is TGTGCCAGCAGTTCCCGGGACCCGAGAGGCTACACCTTC.

CDR3 loop: CSARYPGALTEAFF. The CDR3 DNA follows: TGCAGTGCTAGATACCCCGGGGCCCTCACTGAAGCTTTCTTT. This chain connects TRBV20-1 to TRBJ1-1; D is possibly TRBD1 (5 bases). With 2 bases removed from V and 4 bases from J, the gap between germline ends came to 14 bases. The CDR3 is 14 amino acids. Germline V CDR1 and CDR2: DFQATT, SNEGSKA (reference sequence).

This sequence joins TRBV19 and TRBJ1-2; 8 nucleotides line up with TRBD1. This CDR3 is built from 14 residues. The germline V gene has CDR1 LNHDA and CDR2 SQIVND (reference sequence). Losses at the gene ends were 8 bases for V and 7 bases for J; bases not matched to a gene: 12. The CDR3 loop reads CASGHSTGEGGYTF. The CDR3 bases are TGTGCCAGTGGCCACTCGACAGGGGAGGGTGGCTACACCTTC.

This clonotype was seen more than once but under ten times. The chain combines TRBV11-2 with TRBJ2-3; possible D gene TRBD2, 7 bases. Trimming left V 4 bases short and J 5 bases short, with 16 bases between. The CDR3 length is 15 residues. Per germline, CDR1 SGHAT and CDR2 FQNNGV. CDR3 protein: CASSWGGGPGDTQYF. The CDR3 DNA follows: TGTGCCAGCAGCTGGGGGGGGGGCCCGGGAGATACGCAGTATTTT. Using reference TRBV11-2 and TRBJ2-3 for the parts outside the CDR3, the full variable domain is EAGVAQSPRYKIIEKRQSVAFWCNPISGHATLYWYQQILGQGPKLLIQFQNNGVVDDSQLPKDRFSAERLKGVDSTLKIQPAKLEDSAVYLCASSWGGGPGDTQYFGPGTRLTVL.

The J gene is TRBJ1-2, the V gene TRBV18; no reliable D call. Trimming left V 5 bases short and J 7 bases short, with 11 bases between. The length of the CDR3 is 12 residues. Germline assignment: CDR1 KGHSH and CDR2 LQKENI. CDR3 residues: CASSLREGGYTF. CDR3 DNA sequence: TGTGCCAGCTCATTACGGGAGGGTGGCTACACCTTC.

In its sample, this clonotype was seen a few times. This sequence joins TRBV10-3 and TRBJ1-1; unclear D gene. Trimming stripped 0 bases from V and 11 bases from J, with 19 bases between. CDR3 length: 15 residues. Germline CDR1 and CDR2: ENHRY and SYGVKD. The CDR3 nucleotides are TGTGCCATCAGTGAGTCGGGGTCGGCGGTCGTTTCGGCTTTCTTT. It codes for CAISESGSAVVSAFF.

The V call is TRBV6-1, the J call TRBJ2-3, with D hard to call. Germline CDR1 reads MNHNS; CDR2 reads SASEGT. This CDR3 has 13 amino acids. V gave up 5 bases and J gave up 3 bases, with 9 bases separating them. The CDR3 DNA sequence: TGTGCCAGCAGTTATGGGGAAACAGATACGCAGTATTTT. It codes for CASSYGETDTQYF.

The chain couples TRBV6-6 to TRBJ2-1; no clear D. V was shortened by 6 bases and J by 6 bases, with 12 bases between the two germline ends. Germline V gene data show CDR1 as MNHNY and CDR2 as SVGAGI (reference sequence). CDR3 length: 13 residues. The CDR3 sequence: CASSIARLNEQFF. The CDR3 DNA is TGTGCCAGCAGCATAGCCCGCCTCAATGAGCAGTTCTTC.

The V call is TRBV6-1, the J call TRBJ1-5; D is unclear. Germline V gene sequence: CDR1 MNHNS, CDR2 SASEGT. Trimming removed 1 base at V and 3 bases at J, with 10 bases between. The CDR3 has 15 residues. CDR3: CASSEGNKNNQPQHF. The CDR3 DNA reads TGTGCCAGCAGTGAAGGGAACAAGAACAATCAGCCCCAGCATTTT.

This chain joins TRBV30 and TRBJ1-1, with D uncertain. The CDR3 contains 12 residues. V gave up 1 base and J gave up 2 bases, with 5 bases separating them. CDR1 is GTSNPN, CDR2 SVGIG, per germline (reference sequence). In nucleotides, the CDR3 is TGTGCCTGGAGTGGCCCCAACACTGAAGCTTTCTTT. This translates into CAWSGPNTEAFF.

The chain carries TRBV10-3 and TRBJ1-2; D is perhaps TRBD1 (6 bases). Germline V gives CDR1 ENHRY, CDR2 SYGVKD. There are 14 residues in the CDR3. V was trimmed by 7 bases and J by 7 bases, leaving 19 bases between them. CDR3 DNA: TGTGCCATCAATCTTAACAGGGAAGGTGGTGGCTACACCTTC. Its translation is CAINLNREGGGYTF.

The chain employs TRBV4-3 and TRBJ2-2; 7 bases match TRBD2. Looked up from germline, CDR1 is LGHNA and CDR2 is YSLEER. With 0 bases clipped from V and 1 base from J, the junction kept 8 bases outside the gene matches. CDR3 length equals 18 residues. CDR3 region: CASSQDPSGPLNTGELFF. CDR3 DNA sequence: TGCGCCAGCAGCCAAGATCCTAGCGGCCCTCTGAACACCGGGGAGCTGTTTTTT.

This chain connects TRBV5-4 to TRBJ2-5; TRBD2 aligns across 11 bases. The V segment lost 3 bases and the J segment 5 bases; nucleotides outside the gene matches: 9. The CDR3 loop spans 16 amino acids. Germline V gene data show CDR1 as SGHNT and CDR2 as YYREEE (reference sequence). The DNA for the CDR3 is TGTGCCAGCAGCTCCGGGACTAGCGGCCGGAGGGAGACCCAGTACTTC. It is translated as CASSSGTSGRRETQYF.

This clonotype came up a few times. The chain has TRBV29-1 and TRBJ2-1; D gene unclear. From germline, CDR1 is SQVTM and CDR2 ANQGSEA. The CDR3 length is 11 residues. V was cut by 4 bases and J by 7 bases, with 8 bases left in between. The CDR3 sequence: CSVASHNEQFF. The CDR3 DNA reads TGCAGCGTTGCGTCCCATAATGAGCAGTTCTTC.